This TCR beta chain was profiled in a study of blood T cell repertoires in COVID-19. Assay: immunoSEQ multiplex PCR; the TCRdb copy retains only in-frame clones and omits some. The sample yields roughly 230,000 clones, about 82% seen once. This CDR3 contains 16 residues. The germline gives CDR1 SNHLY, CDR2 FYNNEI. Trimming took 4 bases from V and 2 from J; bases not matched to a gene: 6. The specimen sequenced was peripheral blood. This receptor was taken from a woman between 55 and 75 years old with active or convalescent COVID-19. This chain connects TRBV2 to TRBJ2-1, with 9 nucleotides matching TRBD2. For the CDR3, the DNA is TGTGCCAGCAGTGGGGGGACTAGCCCCGCCTACAATGAGCAGTTCTTC. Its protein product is CASSGGTSPAYNEQFF.